Included here is one TCR beta chain sequence, with context. The antigen is not known. The method was immunoSEQ multiplex PCR; TCRdb's version includes in-frame clones alone and lacks a portion of them. There are approximately 33,000 clones in the sample; 70% to 90% occur only once, and over 35% lies in the top ten. Germline lookup yields CDR1 SGDLS and CDR2 YYNGEE. This CDR3 comprises 15 residues. Germline trimming cut 3 bases from V and 5 bases from J; bases unmatched to any gene: 10. This sample was included in a study of OX40 agonist ivuxolimab in advanced cancers. Whole-study context: The drug used for patients, ivuxolimab, was an agonistic anti-OX40 (CD134) antibody. Study-level results: The 0.1-3.0 mg/kg partial responders had among the lowest clonal expansion. Which antigen the expanded peripheral T cells recognized is unknown. Fewer expanded clones were found on average in CD4+ than in CD8+ T cells.

The chain links TRBV9 to TRBJ1-2, with 7 bases aligning to TRBD1. This TCR was sampled from an adult with an advanced solid tumor such as melanoma, head and neck, liver or kidney cancer. Sequences were derived from CD4+ or CD8+ T cells sorted from blood, sampled in a trial of the OX40 agonist ivuxolimab. The CDR3 spells CASSGQVSGGYGYTF. The CDR3 nucleotides are TGTGCCAGCAGCGGACAGGTCTCAGGGGGGTATGGCTACACCTTC.